This T cell receptor (beta chain) was identified in a study of T cell clonality in common variable immunodeficiency. Study-wide findings and caveats: CVID subjects shared fewer TCRbeta clones than healthy controls did.

This clone has ten or more counts. Its antigen is undetermined. Read coverage stops 3 residues before the CDR3 terminus; the germline J gene supplies the remainder. This CDR3 is 14 amino acids long. The V gene lost 3 bases and the J gene lost 3 bases, with 12 bases spanning the gap. Germline CDR1 and CDR2: SGHRS and YFSETQ. This table comes from immunoSEQ multiplex PCR, and its TCRdb copy is limited to in-frame clones, with some not included. The data show tens of thousands of clones, with none appearing a single time. The receptor comes from a person aged 18-70 years in good health. Material for sequencing was peripheral blood mononuclear cells. V gene TRBV5-1 combines with J gene TRBJ2-5, with D maybe TRBD1 (6 bases). The part of the CDR3 DNA that was read is TGCGCCAGCAGCTCTGGACAGCCGAAAGAGACC. The encoded protein is CASSSGQPKET. The complete CDR3 protein is CASSSGQPKETQYF.